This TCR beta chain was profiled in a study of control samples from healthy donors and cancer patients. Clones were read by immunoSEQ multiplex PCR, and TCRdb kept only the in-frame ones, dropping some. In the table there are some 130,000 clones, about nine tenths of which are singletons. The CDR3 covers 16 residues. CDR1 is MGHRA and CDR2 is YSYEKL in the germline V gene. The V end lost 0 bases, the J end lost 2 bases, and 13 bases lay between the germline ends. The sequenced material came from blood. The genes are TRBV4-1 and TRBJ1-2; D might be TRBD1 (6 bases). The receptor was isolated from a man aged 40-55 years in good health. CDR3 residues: CASSQEGAVGNYGYTF. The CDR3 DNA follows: TGCGCCAGCAGCCAAGAGGGGGCCGTAGGGAACTATGGCTACACCTTC.